The 20 T cell receptor beta chains presented below share a single source sample, sequenced in a study of spatial heterogeneity in lung cancer (dated by TCRdb to about 2019). The library was made by 5' RACE. TCRdb lists the instrument as NextSeq 500. Through fastp at Q25 and MiXCR, TCRdb rebuilt clones from the public reads, retaining in-frame beta chains. All rows with the same CDR3 protein become a single entry with the most common DNA and genes. The sample table records fewer than 2,000 distinct CDR3 sequences; roughly a sixth of these occur just once. The ten largest make up over 25% of the sample. The label giving this sample's time point can be read as: sample taken at primary tumor resection. This material consisted of normal lung tissue next to the tumor, taken at surgery. The receptor set was obtained from a male donor with early-stage non-small cell lung cancer.

The V gene is TRBV2, the J gene TRBJ2-1; 11 positions agree with TRBD2. The V segment lost 5 bases and the J segment 7 bases; nucleotides outside the gene matches: 7. The germline gives CDR1 SNHLY, CDR2 FYNNEI. CDR3 length equals 15 residues. The CDR3 DNA sequence: TGTGCCAGCAGTTCTAGCGGGAGGTCGGTAAATGAGCAGTTCTTC. Protein: CASSSSGRSVNEQFF.

The rearrangement links TRBV6-5 to TRBJ2-1; D is perhaps TRBD1 (6 bases). The V gene lost 6 bases and the J gene lost 8 bases, with 17 bases spanning the gap. The germline V gene has CDR1 MNHEY and CDR2 SVGAGI. The CDR3 loop spans 14 amino acids. The CDR3 region is CASSYRVLADEQFF. CDR3 nucleotide sequence: TGTGCCAGCAGCTACAGGGTTCTAGCAGATGAGCAGTTCTTC.

In its sample, this clonotype ranks as medium-sized (0.01 to 0.1%). The chain combines TRBV6-6 with TRBJ1-3; TRBD1 might be the D (5 bases). Deletions cut 6 bases from V and 2 bases from J, with 14 bases between. The CDR3 has 15 residues. Germline CDR1 is MNHNY and CDR2 is SVGAGI (reference sequence). The CDR3 DNA reads as TGTGCCAGCAGACCCGGGGTGGGGGCTGGAAACACCATATATTTT. This translates into CASRPGVGAGNTIYF.

In its sample, this clonotype is medium-sized. The CDR3 end shows no conserved phenylalanine or tryptophan, and so a read error is likely. V and J are TRBV18 and TRBJ2-7; 9 bases agree with TRBD1. The V and J ends lost 8 bases and 5 bases, in that order; junction bases with no gene match: 19. The CDR3 spans 17 residues. Germline lookup yields CDR1 KGHSH and CDR2 LQKENI. The CDR3 loop reads CASTSNYRGQGSNEQYL. Here the CDR3 DNA reads TGTGCCAGCACTTCAAACTACCGCGGACAGGGGTCCAACGAGCAGTACTTA.

This clonotype is classed as medium-sized. This chain joins TRBV7-9 and TRBJ1-5; possibly TRBD1 for D (6 bases). CDR1 and CDR2 from the germline V gene are SEHNR and FQNEAQ (reference sequence). Trimming took off 5 bases at V and 0 bases at J, with 20 bases between the two ends. The CDR3 loop spans 18 amino acids. As DNA, the CDR3 is TGTGCCAGCAGCGGAGGGACACAGAATCTATATAGCAATCAGCCCCAGCATTTT. Amino acids: CASSGGTQNLYSNQPQHF.

The DNA for the CDR3 is TGTGCCAGCAGCTTAGCGCAGGCCAGAAATGAGCAGTTCTTC. Protein product: CASSLAQARNEQFF. The chain links TRBV7-9 to TRBJ2-1; D is unresolved. This CDR3 comprises 14 residues. V was trimmed by 0 bases and J by 7 bases, leaving 10 bases between them. CDR1 and CDR2 (germline): SEHNR, FQNEAQ (reference sequence).

This clonotype is categorized as medium-sized. This chain uses TRBV28 with TRBJ1-5, with D possibly being TRBD1 (5 bases). Trimming took off 8 bases at V and 9 bases at J, with 14 bases between the two ends. Germline V CDR1 and CDR2: MDHEN, SYDVKM. The CDR3 loop spans 12 amino acids. The DNA of the CDR3 is TGTGCCAGCGTGAGTTTGAGGGGGCCCCAGCATTTT. It is translated as CASVSLRGPQHF.

This sequence joins TRBV29-1 and TRBJ2-5; the D is unclear. CDR3 length equals 11 residues. Germline V gene lookup returns CDR1 SQVTM and CDR2 ANQGSEA. V lost 0 bases, J lost 7 bases, and 6 bases lay in between. CDR3 in amino acids: CSVEDSGTQYF. CDR3 DNA: TGCAGCGTTGAAGATTCGGGGACCCAGTACTTC. Full variable domain (rest looked up from reference TRBV29-1 and TRBJ2-5): SAVISQKPSRDICQRGTSLTIQCQVDSQVTMMFWYRQQPGQSLTLIATANQGSEATYESGFVIDKFPISRPNLTFSTLTVSNMSPEDSSIYLCSVEDSGTQYFGPGTRLLVL.

A few counts support this clonotype. The chain is built from TRBV5-1 and TRBJ2-1; 10 bases agree with TRBD2. The CDR3 covers 14 residues. V dropped 5 bases and J dropped 9; count of bases not matched to a gene: 8. CDR1 is SGHRS and CDR2 is YFSETQ in the germline V gene. CDR3 coding DNA: TGCGCCAGCAGACAAGCGGGAGGGCCCTCTGAGCAGTTCTTC. This encodes CASRQAGGPSEQFF.

By share of the sample, this clonotype is large (0.1 to 1%). The rearrangement joins TRBV20-1 to TRBJ2-7; tentatively, D is TRBD2 (6 bases). CDR3 length: 14 amino acids. Germline values: CDR1 DFQATT, CDR2 SNEGSKA (reference sequence). Trimming removed 0 bases at V and 4 bases at J, with 13 bases between. CDR3 sequence: CSARDIGRTYEQYF. CDR3 DNA sequence: TGCAGTGCTAGAGATATCGGGAGAACATACGAGCAGTACTTC.

This clonotype is categorized as medium-sized. CDR3 DNA sequence: TGTGCCAGCTCAACAGCCGGGGCGCATAACAAACACTCTGGGGCCAACGTCCTGACTTTC. Translation: CASSTAGAHNKHSGANVLTF. The chain couples TRBV18 to TRBJ2-6; TRBD1 or TRBD2 may be the D gene (5 bases each). The V end was cut by 5 bases, the J end by 0 bases, with 23 bases between. CDR3 size: 20 residues. Per the germline V gene, CDR1 is KGHSH and CDR2 is LQKENI.

This clonotype is labeled medium-sized (0.01 to 0.1%). V gene TRBV19 combines with J gene TRBJ2-7, with 7 bases fitting TRBD1. This CDR3 contains 17 residues. Germline loops: CDR1 LNHDA, CDR2 SQIVND (reference sequence). The V segment lost 4 bases and the J segment 0 bases; nucleotides outside the gene matches: 12. CDR3: CASSRFVTGQSSYEQYF. CDR3 DNA: TGTGCCAGTAGTAGATTCGTCACGGGACAGAGCTCCTACGAGCAGTACTTC.

By share, this clonotype ranks as large. The gene calls are TRBV10-3 and TRBJ2-7, with TRBD2 identical over 8 bases. Germline V CDR1 and CDR2: ENHRY, SYGVKD. The CDR3 consists of 14 residues. V lost 6 bases to trimming and J lost 6 bases; unmatched junction nucleotides: 10. CDR3: CAISQKAGASEQYF. CDR3 bases: TGTGCCATCAGCCAGAAAGCGGGAGCATCCGAGCAGTACTTC.

By sample share, this clonotype is large. This chain connects TRBV27 to TRBJ2-1; D might be TRBD2 (5 bases). The V gene lost 3 bases and the J gene lost 4 bases, with 10 bases spanning the gap. Germline-derived CDR1 and CDR2 are MNHEY and SMNVEV (reference sequence). The CDR3 covers 14 residues. In DNA form, the CDR3 reads TGTGCCAGCAGTTTGGGAGCAGGATACAATGAGCAGTTCTTC. It specifies CASSLGAGYNEQFF.

The table lists this clonotype with many counts. This CDR3 reads CASSYGAEYEQFF. As DNA, the CDR3 is TGTGCCAGCAGTTACGGGGCCGAGTATGAGCAGTTCTTC. This chain connects TRBV6-2 or TRBV6-3 to TRBJ2-1, with D possibly being TRBD1 (5 bases). Germline V gene data show CDR1 as MNHEY and CDR2 as SVGEGT. This CDR3 spans 13 amino acids. The V end lost 2 bases, the J end lost 8 bases, and 10 bases lay between the germline ends.

This clonotype showed up just once. The CDR3 here is CASFGGDTQYF. CDR3 coding DNA: TGTGCCAGCTTTGGGGGAGATACGCAGTATTTT. The V gene is TRBV11-2, the J gene TRBJ2-3, with D possibly called TRBD1 or TRBD2 (5 bases each). Germline lookup yields CDR1 SGHAT and CDR2 FQNNGV. The CDR3 is made up of 11 amino acids. V was clipped by 8 bases and J by 5 bases, with 8 bases between them. The complete variable domain, with remaining parts taken from reference TRBV11-2 and TRBJ2-3, reads EAGVAQSPRYKIIEKRQSVAFWCNPISGHATLYWYQQILGQGPKLLIQFQNNGVVDDSQLPKDRFSAERLKGVDSTLKIQPAKLEDSAVYLCASFGGDTQYFGPGTRLTVL.

This rearrangement joins TRBV5-1 to TRBJ2-1; D perhaps matches TRBD2 (7 bases). Trimming left V 4 bases short and J 13 bases short, with 18 bases between. The CDR3 has 13 amino acids. The germline gives CDR1 SGHRS, CDR2 YFSETQ. The CDR3 nucleotides read TGCGCCAGCAGCCTAGGACTAGTTGGGGGCCAGTTCTTC. Residues: CASSLGLVGGQFF.

This clonotype is labeled medium-sized. The chain has TRBV28 and TRBJ2-4; 10 bases agree with TRBD1. CDR1 and CDR2 (germline): MDHEN, SYDVKM. The V segment lost 6 bases and the J segment 10 bases; nucleotides outside the gene matches: 12. CDR3 length: 15 amino acids. In nucleotides, the CDR3 is TGTGCCAGCAGCCTGGACCAGACAGGGGGCAAGATTCAGTACTTC. This translates into CASSLDQTGGKIQYF.

This clonotype was recorded many times. V gene TRBV2 combines with J gene TRBJ2-3; D unclear. Germline assignment: CDR1 SNHLY and CDR2 FYNNEI. CDR3 length equals 15 residues. The V and J ends lost 7 bases and 5 bases respectively, with 19 bases between them. The CDR3, as DNA: TGTGCCAGCAACCGACGAAACTCGCGAGGAGATACGCAGTATTTT. This codes for CASNRRNSRGDTQYF.

The genes are TRBV27 and TRBJ2-5, with D unclear. Trimming left V 3 bases short and J 2 bases short, with 7 bases between. Germline values: CDR1 MNHEY, CDR2 SMNVEV (reference sequence). The CDR3 totals 13 residues. The CDR3 sequence is CASSLRRQETQYF. The CDR3 coding sequence is TGTGCCAGCAGTTTGAGGCGGCAAGAGACCCAGTACTTC.